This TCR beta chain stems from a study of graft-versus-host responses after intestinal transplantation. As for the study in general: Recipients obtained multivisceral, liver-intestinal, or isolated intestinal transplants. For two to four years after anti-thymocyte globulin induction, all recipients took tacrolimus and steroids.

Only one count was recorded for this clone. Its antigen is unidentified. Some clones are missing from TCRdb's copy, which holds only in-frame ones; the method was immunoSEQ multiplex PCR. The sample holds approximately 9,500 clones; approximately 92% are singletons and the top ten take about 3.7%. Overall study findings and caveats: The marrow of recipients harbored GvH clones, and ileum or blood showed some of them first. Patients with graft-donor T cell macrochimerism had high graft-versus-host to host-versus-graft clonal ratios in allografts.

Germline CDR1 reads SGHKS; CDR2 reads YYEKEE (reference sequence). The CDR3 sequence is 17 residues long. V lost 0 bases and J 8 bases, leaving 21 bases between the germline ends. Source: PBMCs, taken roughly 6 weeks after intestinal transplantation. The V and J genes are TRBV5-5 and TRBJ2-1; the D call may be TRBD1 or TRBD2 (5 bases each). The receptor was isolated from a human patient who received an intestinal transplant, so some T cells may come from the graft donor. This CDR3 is CASSLASGTQGPHEQFF. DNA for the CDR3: TGTGCCAGCAGCTTGGCTTCCGGGACCCAAGGTCCCCATGAGCAGTTCTTC.